Listed below are T cell receptor beta chains from one sample, sequenced in a study of CD4 T cells in relation to SARS-CoV-2 and coronaviruses. Libraries were prepared by immunoSEQ multiplex PCR; TCRdb keeps only in-frame clonotypes and omits some of them. The table shows 55,000 to 70,000 clones, with just over 90% occurring only once. Source material: naive CD4+ T cells from PBMCs. These receptors originate from a human donor in good health. CDR3s include the opening cysteine and the closing phenylalanine or tryptophan. D genes are given only for firm matches. Only some rows state a clone size, as once, few, many or a class for expanded clones.

abundance	len	v_gene	j_gene	d_gene	CDR3aa	CDR3nt
NA	14	TRBV2	TRBJ2-5	NA	CASSEQGGGETQYF	TGTGCCAGCAGTGAACAGGGAGGTGGGGAGACCCAGTACTTC
NA	14	TRBV7-3	TRBJ1-1	NA	CASSPGHKNTEAFF	TGTGCCAGCAGCCCAGGACATAAGAACACTGAAGCTTTCTTT
NA	13	TRBV18	TRBJ2-7	TRBD2	CASSPPLAGEQYF	TGTGCCAGCTCCCCACCTCTAGCGGGTGAGCAGTACTTC
NA	14	TRBV7-2	TRBJ2-5	NA	CASSLGHRRETQYF	TGTGCCAGCAGCTTGGGCCACCGGAGGGAGACCCAGTACTTC
NA	14	TRBV5-1	TRBJ2-5	NA	CASSSGQFKETQYF	TGCGCCAGCAGTTCCGGACAGTTTAAAGAGACCCAGTACTTC
NA	18	TRBV6-2/TRBV6-3	TRBJ1-6	TRBD1	CASSPGQGTSSYNSPLHF	TGTGCCAGCAGCCCCGGACAGGGGACGAGCTCCTATAATTCACCCCTCCACTTT
NA	15	TRBV30	TRBJ2-5	NA	CAWKNPGTVNRAQYF	TGTGCCTGGAAGAACCCCGGGACGGTCAACAGGGCCCAGTACTTC
NA	15	TRBV24-1	TRBJ2-5	NA	CATTFSGGVQETQYF	TGTGCCACCACCTTTTCAGGGGGGGTCCAAGAGACCCAGTACTTC
NA	14	TRBV5-1	TRBJ1-4	NA	CASSRGATNEKLFF	TGCGCCAGCAGTAGGGGGGCGACGAATGAAAAACTGTTTTTT
once	14	TRBV11-2	TRBJ2-7	NA	CASSDPRGDYEQYF	TGTGCCAGCAGCGACCCTCGGGGAGACTACGAGCAGTACTTC